This TCR beta chain appears in the sequencing data of a study of cytomegalovirus exposure and HLA in healthy donors. About the study: Early released data had about 80 million unique TCRs, all coming from HLA-typed donors. Among the approximately 400 genotyped donors, around 81% were placed in the Caucasian-associated ancestry cluster.

The CDR3 length is 13 residues. V lost 6 bases to trimming and J lost 5 bases; unmatched junction nucleotides: 3. Germline CDR1 reads SGHTA; CDR2 reads FQGTGA. This clone was counted only a few times. Primers for the PCR totalled 60 Vbeta and 13 Jbeta. Sequenced by immunoSEQ multiplex PCR; TCRdb stores in-frame clones only, minus some. In the table there are some 160,000 clones, roughly a tenth of which are singletons. This sequence originates from a male donor in good health and CMV-seronegative. The chain joins TRBV7-3 to TRBJ1-1; 10 nucleotides align to TRBD1. The sequencing input was PBMCs. The CDR3 loop reads CASRGQGSTEAFF. The CDR3 DNA sequence: TGTGCCAGCAGGGGACAGGGGTCTACTGAAGCTTTCTTT. Variable domain in full (rest from reference TRBV7-3 and TRBJ1-1): GAGVSQTPSNKVTEKGKYVELRCDPISGHTALYWYRQSLGQGPEFLIYFQGTGAADDSGLPNDRFFAVRPEGSVSTLKIQRTERGDSAVYLCASRGQGSTEAFFGQGTRLTVV.